This T cell receptor beta chain stems from a study of CXCR3-negative and CXCR3-positive naive CD8 T cells. Comment on this clonotype: Its antigen is still unknown.

Researchers prepared the TRB cDNA libraries using 5' RACE with UMI labels. TCRdb re-called the 5' RACE reads and gives one entry per CDR3 protein, without DNA. The table for this sample gives 120,000 or so distinct CDR3 sequences. The CDR3 has 16 residues. Germline V CDR1 and CDR2: MGHRA, YSYEKL. Findings and limits, study-wide: Naive cells with CXCR3 showed TRB CDR3s that were more hydrophobic than those in CXCR3-negative naive cells. TRBV-TRBJ usage was similar across naive CXCR3 subsets but distinct in memory cells.

The sequenced sample was naive CXCR3+ CD8+ T cells from blood. Described subset: CD45RO-CCR7+CD27+CD95- naive CD8+ T cells expressing CXCR3 (TNR3+). This TCR was recovered from a human donor in good health. Some clones in this sample may be carry-over from other donors' samples. The chain combines TRBV4-1 with TRBJ2-7; TCRdb designates TRBD1, a call that cannot be tested without DNA. The CDR3 region is CASSQMAGARGYEQYF.